These 18 T cell receptor beta chains originate from one sample sequenced in a study of blood T cell repertoires in COVID-19. Sequencing was performed with immunoSEQ multiplex PCR; in TCRdb, only in-frame clones are kept and a portion is missing. This sample has 100,000 or so clones, with about 85% found just once. The sample taken for sequencing was peripheral blood. These TCRs come from a man aged 60-69 years with acute or convalescent COVID-19.

This sequence joins TRBV24-1 and TRBJ1-5; D is ambiguous. This CDR3 has 14 residues. Germline CDR1 reads KGHDR; CDR2 reads SFDVKD. Trimming shortened V by 5 bases and J by 5 bases, and 12 bases separated the two germline ends. The CDR3 DNA follows: TGTGCCACCAGTGGCCCCTCCAGGCATCAGCCCCAGCATTTT. Translation: CATSGPSRHQPQHF.

This chain uses TRBV11-3 with TRBJ2-1; TRBD2 is a possible D gene (7 bases). Germline assignment: CDR1 SGHNT and CDR2 YENEEA. V was pared by 3 bases and J by 6 bases, with 9 bases between. The CDR3 is 13 amino acids. The CDR3 protein is CASSLGGANEQFF. In DNA, the CDR3 is TGTGCCAGCAGCTTGGGGGGGGCCAATGAGCAGTTCTTC.

This sequence joins TRBV11-2 and TRBJ2-1; the match to TRBD2 covers 11 bases. The CDR3 consists of 16 residues. V lost 2 bases to trimming and J lost 8 bases; unmatched junction nucleotides: 8. The V gene's germline CDR1 is SGHAT and CDR2 FQNNGV. This CDR3 reads CASSLYVAGGLYEQFF. Written as DNA, the CDR3 is TGTGCCAGCAGCTTATATGTAGCGGGGGGGCTCTATGAGCAGTTCTTC. The variable domain in full, with the rest retrieved from reference TRBV11-2 and TRBJ2-1, is EAGVAQSPRYKIIEKRQSVAFWCNPISGHATLYWYQQILGQGPKLLIQFQNNGVVDDSQLPKDRFSAERLKGVDSTLKIQPAKLEDSAVYLCASSLYVAGGLYEQFFGPGTRLTVL.

This clone was recorded a few times. The chain uses TRBV29-1 and TRBJ1-3; weak D call: TRBD1 (5 bases). The ends were cut back, 3 bases at V and 8 bases at J, with 11 bases in the middle. The CDR3 runs to 12 residues. CDR1 SQVTM and CDR2 ANQGSEA come from the germline V gene. The CDR3, as DNA: TGCAGCGTTGATAATGGAGGGGACACCATATATTTT. Translating it yields CSVDNGGDTIYF.

V usage is TRBV5-5 and J usage is TRBJ1-1, with 12 bases lining up with TRBD1. Losses at the gene ends were 4 bases for V and 0 bases for J; bases not matched to a gene: 7. CDR1 SGHKS and CDR2 YYEKEE come from the germline V gene (reference sequence). The CDR3 has 17 residues. In DNA, the CDR3 is TGTGCCAGCAGCCCGGCCGGGACAGGGGGCCTGAACACTGAAGCTTTCTTT. It translates to CASSPAGTGGLNTEAFF.

This clone appeared once. The chain uses TRBV4-1 and TRBJ2-1, with 9 bases that match TRBD2. The CDR3 extends over 14 amino acids. Germline V lookup: CDR1 MGHRA, CDR2 YSYEKL. V lost 0 bases, J lost 8 bases, and 2 bases stayed unmatched. The CDR3 nucleotides read TGCGCCAGCAGCCAAGAATTAGCGGGGGATGAGCAGTTCTTC. Protein product: CASSQELAGDEQFF.

The chain couples TRBV5-6 to TRBJ2-1; D not resolved. Trimming shortened V by 7 bases and J by 0 bases, and 11 bases separated the two germline ends. CDR1 and CDR2 from the germline V gene are SGHDT and YYEEEE. The CDR3 is 14 residues long. CDR3 nucleotides: TGTGCCAGCGAACGCACGAGCTCCTACAATGAGCAGTTCTTC. Amino acids: CASERTSSYNEQFF.

A few counts support this clone. This chain joins TRBV24-1 and TRBJ2-2; tentatively, D is TRBD2 (6 bases). Germline CDR1 and CDR2: KGHDR and SFDVKD. V was clipped by 6 bases and J by 5 bases, with 15 bases between them. This CDR3 comprises 15 residues. The CDR3 protein is CATSRGAGSTGELFF. CDR3 nucleotide sequence: TGTGCCACCAGTAGGGGCGCCGGGAGTACCGGGGAGCTGTTTTTT.

The rearrangement uses TRBV12-3 or TRBV12-4 and TRBJ2-7; 7 positions match TRBD1. The V segment lost 4 bases and the J segment 9 bases; nucleotides outside the gene matches: 6. The CDR3 sequence is 12 residues long. CDR3 sequence: CASSSQGLGQYF. The CDR3 DNA reads TGTGCCAGCAGTTCACAGGGGTTGGGGCAGTACTTC.

The chain links TRBV14 to TRBJ1-2; no definite D call. Trimming left V 0 bases short and J 1 base short, with 3 bases between. From germline, CDR1 is SGHDN and CDR2 FVKESK. The CDR3 totals 13 residues. CDR3 amino acids: CASSQDNNYGYTF. The CDR3, as DNA: TGTGCCAGCAGCCAAGACAATAACTATGGCTACACCTTC.

In DNA, the CDR3 is TGTGCCAGCAGTGAAACCCGGGACAGGGGGGAGACCCAGTACTTC. It yields the protein CASSETRDRGETQYF. This chain connects TRBV6-1 to TRBJ2-5, with TRBD1 identical over 11 bases. The J segment lost 5 bases and the V segment lost 2 bases, leaving 4 bases of the junction unmatched. Germline CDR1 reads MNHNS; CDR2 reads SASEGT. This CDR3 region has 15 residues.

The J gene is TRBJ1-1, the V gene TRBV5-1; D gene uncertain. This CDR3 has 15 residues. With 4 bases removed from V and 1 base from J, the gap between germline ends came to 14 bases. The V gene's germline CDR1 is SGHRS and CDR2 YFSETQ. This CDR3 is CASSLRSFTNTEAFF. The CDR3 nucleotides read TGCGCCAGCAGCCTCCGGAGTTTCACGAACACTGAAGCTTTCTTT.

The rearrangement uses TRBV21-1 and TRBJ2-2; the table's D gene call, TRBD1, was not cross checked with the DNA. TRBV21-1 is a documented pseudogene. This CDR3 comprises 16 residues. CDR3 sequence: CASSPGTGGRVGELFF. CDR3 coding DNA: TGTGCCAGCAGCCCCGGGACAGGGGGTAGGGTCGGGGAGCTGTTTTTT.

The rearrangement joins TRBV19 to TRBJ2-7, with TRBD1 as a possible D gene (6 bases). CDR1 is LNHDA, CDR2 SQIVND, per germline (reference sequence). V gave up 5 bases and J gave up 5 bases, with 25 bases separating them. The CDR3 sequence is 17 residues long. CDR3 in amino acids: CASSLFPQGSTSHEQYF. CDR3 DNA: TGTGCCAGTAGTCTATTCCCCCAGGGGTCGACGTCCCACGAGCAGTACTTC.

This chain uses TRBV19 with TRBJ2-1, with D possibly TRBD1 on 6 matching bases. This CDR3 has 15 residues. In germline, CDR1 is LNHDA, CDR2 SQIVND (reference sequence). The V gene lost 4 bases and the J gene lost 7 bases, with 17 bases spanning the gap. CDR3: CASSRTAPQPNEQFF. The CDR3 DNA is TGTGCCAGTAGTAGGACAGCGCCACAACCTAATGAGCAGTTCTTC.

V is TRBV4-1 and J is TRBJ1-5, with a possible D match to TRBD1 (6 bases). V was cut by 0 bases and J by 5 bases, with 14 bases left in between. CDR1 MGHRA and CDR2 YSYEKL come from the germline V gene. CDR3 size: 16 residues. CDR3: CASSQDPGEGYQPQHF. In DNA form, the CDR3 reads TGCGCCAGCAGCCAAGACCCAGGGGAGGGGTATCAGCCCCAGCATTTT.

The DNA for the CDR3 is TGTGCCTGTGGGACAGCGCTCAATCAGCCCCAGCATTTT. Translating it yields CACGTALNQPQHF. This rearrangement joins TRBV30 to TRBJ1-5; 7 positions match TRBD1. CDR1 GTSNPN and CDR2 SVGIG come from the germline V gene (reference sequence). The CDR3 runs to 13 residues. Germline trimming cut 6 bases from V and 3 bases from J; bases unmatched to any gene: 5.

The V gene is TRBV4-2, the J gene TRBJ2-1; possible D gene TRBD1, 6 bases. The germline V gene has CDR1 LGHNA and CDR2 YNFKEQ. The CDR3 runs 16 residues. The V gene lost 4 bases and the J gene lost 4 bases, with 17 bases spanning the gap. The CDR3 region is CASSPEPRGRYNEQFF. CDR3 nucleotide sequence: TGTGCCAGCAGCCCGGAACCCAGGGGCCGATACAATGAGCAGTTCTTC.